Shown below are 18 T cell receptor beta chains from a single sample sequenced in a study of somatic mutations in cytotoxic T cells in rheumatoid arthritis. Sequencing was performed with immunoSEQ multiplex PCR; in TCRdb, only in-frame clones are kept and a portion is missing. The sample yields approximately 15,000 clones, approximately 82% seen once. What was sequenced was CD8+ T cells sorted from blood. These receptors were taken from an adult with rheumatoid arthritis.

The J gene is TRBJ1-2, the V gene TRBV25-1; no definite D call. Trimming took off 0 bases at V and 0 bases at J, with 11 bases between the two ends. CDR3 length: 16 amino acids. CDR1 and CDR2 (germline): MGHDK, SYGVNS. The CDR3 DNA reads TGTGCCAGCAGTGAATACTTTACTAATCCTAACTATGGCTACACCTTC. This gives the protein CASSEYFTNPNYGYTF.

This clone was found once. CDR3 DNA sequence: TGCGCCAGCAGCCCGCGCGACAGTGAAGCTTTCTTT. Translation: CASSPRDSEAFF. The chain couples TRBV5-1 to TRBJ1-1; weak D call: TRBD1 (5 bases). Trimming took 4 bases from V and 7 from J, leaving 11 bases between them. The CDR3 is made up of 12 amino acids. Germline CDR1 SGHRS, CDR2 YFSETQ. The complete variable domain, with remaining parts taken from reference TRBV5-1 and TRBJ1-1, reads KAGVTQTPRYLIKTRGQQVTLSCSPISGHRSVSWYQQTPGQGLQFLFEYFSETQRNKGNFPGRFSGRQFSNSRSEMNVSTLELGDSALYLCASSPRDSEAFFGQGTRLTVV.

This CDR3 is CASIPDRGGLQPQHF. The CDR3 coding sequence is TGTGCCAGCATCCCGGACAGGGGCGGCTTACAGCCCCAGCATTTT. The rearrangement uses TRBV2 and TRBJ1-5, with 9 positions matching TRBD1. The V gene end was trimmed by 7 bases and the J gene end by 7 bases; junction bases not matched to a gene: 11. CDR1 SNHLY and CDR2 FYNNEI come from the germline V gene. This CDR3 is 15 amino acids long. The whole variable domain, filled in from reference TRBV2 and TRBJ1-5, reads EPEVTQTPSHQVTQMGQEVILRCVPISNHLYFYWYRQILGQKVEFLVSFYNNEISEKSEIFDDQFSVERPDGSNFTLKIRSTKLEDSAMYFCASIPDRGGLQPQHFGDGTRLSIL.

The CDR3 DNA reads TGTGCCAGCAGCGGGGGACTATTTCGCAATCAGCCCCAGCATTTT. Protein: CASSGGLFRNQPQHF. The chain couples TRBV6-1 to TRBJ1-5; D perhaps matches TRBD1 (5 bases). The V and J ends lost 6 bases and 2 bases respectively, with 14 bases between them. This CDR3 comprises 15 residues. Per the germline V gene, CDR1 is MNHNS and CDR2 is SASEGT.

This chain joins TRBV29-1 and TRBJ2-1; 10 nucleotides align to TRBD2. J was trimmed by 7 bases and V by 7 bases; bases with no gene match: 7. CDR3 length equals 13 residues. From germline, CDR1 is SQVTM and CDR2 ANQGSEA. The CDR3 reads CSAKRGGLNEQFF. CDR3 nucleotides: TGCAGCGCCAAGCGGGGGGGCCTGAATGAGCAGTTCTTC.

The V call is TRBV4-1, the J call TRBJ1-1, with 9 bases aligning to TRBD1. Germline assignment: CDR1 MGHRA and CDR2 YSYEKL. V was clipped by 1 base and J by 9 bases; unmatched bases: 9. The CDR3 consists of 15 residues. The CDR3 loop reads CASSQVPPGTGKAFF. The DNA for the CDR3 is TGCGCCAGCAGCCAAGTACCCCCGGGGACAGGGAAAGCTTTCTTT.

The rearrangement uses TRBV13 and TRBJ2-1, with D maybe TRBD1 (6 bases). Between the trimmed V and J ends, which lost 1 base and 0 bases, there was a span of 16 bases. Germline V lookup: CDR1 PRHDT, CDR2 FYEKMQ (reference sequence). The CDR3 is made up of 18 amino acids. The CDR3 nucleotides are TGTGCCAGCAGCTTAGTTGGGGGCAGTGATAGCTCCTACAATGAGCAGTTCTTC. Encoded protein: CASSLVGGSDSSYNEQFF.

The chain employs TRBV2 and TRBJ2-1; the D gene is possibly TRBD2 (5 bases). Deletions cut 7 bases from V and 0 bases from J, with 13 bases between. The CDR3 consists of 15 residues. The V gene's germline CDR1 is SNHLY and CDR2 FYNNEI. The CDR3 DNA sequence: TGTGCCAGCATGGCGGATGGGAGCTCCTACAATGAGCAGTTCTTC. It encodes CASMADGSSYNEQFF.

The rearrangement links TRBV5-1 to TRBJ2-3, with 10 bases matching TRBD2. Germline loops: CDR1 SGHRS, CDR2 YFSETQ. The V segment lost 4 bases and the J segment 1 base; nucleotides outside the gene matches: 6. This CDR3 contains 16 residues. CDR3: CASSQERGGRTDTQYF. In DNA, the CDR3 is TGCGCCAGCAGCCAAGAGCGGGGGGGGCGCACAGATACGCAGTATTTT.

The rearrangement uses TRBV6-5 and TRBJ2-5, with D unresolved. V lost 8 bases and J 4 bases, leaving 5 bases between the germline ends. The CDR3 contains 10 residues. From germline, CDR1 is MNHEY and CDR2 SVGAGI. CDR3 sequence: CASLGETQYF. The CDR3 nucleotides are TGTGCCAGCTTAGGAGAGACCCAGTACTTC.

The chain combines TRBV19 with TRBJ2-1; TRBD2 matches at 13 bases. The CDR3 totals 15 residues. Germline V gene sequence: CDR1 LNHDA, CDR2 SQIVND (reference sequence). V gave up 4 bases and J gave up 8 bases; unmatched junction bases: 5. The CDR3 DNA is TGTGCCAGTAGTAACGGGACTAGCGGGAACGATGAGCAGTTCTTC. This encodes CASSNGTSGNDEQFF.

The chain joins TRBV7-6 to TRBJ2-1; TRBD2 matches at 10 bases. J lost 3 bases, V lost 5 bases, and 4 bases had no gene match. CDR3 length: 15 amino acids. CDR1 is SGHVS, CDR2 FNYEAQ, per germline. CDR3 DNA: TGTGCCAGCAGCCCTCTAGCGGGAGTCTACAATGAGCAGTTCTTC. Translating gives CASSPLAGVYNEQFF. The whole variable domain, filled in from reference TRBV7-6 and TRBJ2-1, reads GAGVSQSPRYKVTKRGQDVALRCDPISGHVSLYWYRQALGQGPEFLTYFNYEAQQDKSGLPNDRFSAERPEGSISTLTIQRTEQRDSAMYRCASSPLAGVYNEQFFGPGTRLTVL.

The V gene is TRBV27, the J gene TRBJ2-2; D not certain. CDR1 MNHEY and CDR2 SMNVEV come from the germline V gene (reference sequence). The CDR3 runs 13 residues. V shed 2 bases and J shed 8 bases, with 9 bases lying between them. CDR3 sequence (DNA): TGTGCCAGCAGTTTACCGACCACGGGGGAGCTGTTTTTT. It codes for CASSLPTTGELFF.

This clone was counted only a few times. The chain links TRBV4-1 to TRBJ1-1; D unclear. The CDR3 sequence is 14 residues long. V lost 1 base to trimming and J lost 4 bases, with 10 bases between them. The V gene's germline CDR1 is MGHRA and CDR2 YSYEKL. The CDR3 is CASSQGEWATEAFF. CDR3 DNA: TGCGCCAGCAGCCAAGGCGAGTGGGCCACTGAAGCTTTCTTT.

The rearrangement uses TRBV27 and TRBJ2-1; 11 nucleotides agree with TRBD2. Germline loops: CDR1 MNHEY, CDR2 SMNVEV (reference sequence). The J segment lost 2 bases and the V segment lost 6 bases, leaving 6 bases of the junction unmatched. The CDR3 loop spans 16 amino acids. In nucleotides, the CDR3 is TGTGCCAGCAGCTATAGCGGGGGGGCGCCCTACAATGAGCAGTTCTTC. It is translated as CASSYSGGAPYNEQFF.

This sequence joins TRBV27 and TRBJ1-1; D gene uncertain. V lost 2 bases, J lost 1 base, and 8 bases lay in between. The CDR3 runs to 14 residues. Per germline, CDR1 MNHEY and CDR2 SMNVEV (reference sequence). The CDR3 sequence is CASSLGPTNTEAFF. The CDR3 DNA follows: TGTGCCAGCAGTTTAGGGCCGACGAACACTGAAGCTTTCTTT.

The rearrangement uses TRBV11-3 and TRBJ2-3; D gene unclear. V was cut by 1 base and J by 1 base, with 6 bases left in between. Germline assignment: CDR1 SGHNT and CDR2 YENEEA. The CDR3 is made up of 14 amino acids. CDR3 nucleotide sequence: TGTGCCAGCAGCTTAGGCCCAGGCACAGATACGCAGTATTTT. It yields the protein CASSLGPGTDTQYF.

This clone was seen a handful of times. The chain uses TRBV7-9 and TRBJ1-1; weak D call: TRBD1 (5 bases). The CDR3 loop spans 14 amino acids. Trimming pared 3 bases from V and 0 bases from J, leaving 8 bases between. Looked up from germline, CDR1 is SEHNR and CDR2 is FQNEAQ (reference sequence). Here the CDR3 reads CASSFQGMNTEAFF. DNA of the CDR3: TGTGCCAGCAGCTTCCAGGGAATGAACACTGAAGCTTTCTTT.